One sample yielded the 18 T cell receptor beta chains listed below, sequenced in a study of beta chain features in type 1 diabetes. Expressed TCRB transcripts got sequenced, as all isolated RNA was reverse transcribed. Clones were read by immunoSEQ multiplex PCR, and TCRdb kept only the in-frame ones, dropping some. This table holds hundreds of thousands of clones, around a sixth found once. The specimen was naive CD4+ T cells from blood. These receptors originate from a woman aged 18-29 years in good health.

A few counts support this clone. The chain employs TRBV7-3 and TRBJ2-7; 8 positions agree with TRBD1. With 5 bases clipped from V and 3 bases from J, the junction kept 6 bases outside the gene matches. This CDR3 is 14 amino acids long. Germline CDR1 SGHTA, CDR2 FQGTGA. The chain's CDR3 is CASSPDRGGYEQYF. The CDR3 DNA sequence: TGTGCCAGCAGCCCCGACAGGGGAGGCTACGAGCAGTACTTC.

This CDR3 is CASSDLYFPGLGSAEQYF. The CDR3 DNA sequence: TGTGCCAGCAGTGACTTGTATTTTCCAGGGTTGGGAAGTGCCGAGCAGTACTTC. This sequence joins TRBV2 and TRBJ2-7; possible D gene TRBD1, 5 bases. Germline lookup yields CDR1 SNHLY and CDR2 FYNNEI. The V end lost 3 bases, the J end lost 6 bases, and 27 bases lay between the germline ends. This CDR3 spans 18 amino acids.

The chain combines TRBV4-3 with TRBJ2-6; 7 nucleotides match TRBD2. CDR3 length: 18 amino acids. After removal of 0 bases from V and 0 bases from J, the junction contained 5 bases not matched to a gene. Germline CDR1 reads LGHNA; CDR2 reads YSLEER. The CDR3 reads CASSQEAGAVSGANVLTF. CDR3 sequence (DNA): TGCGCCAGCAGCCAAGAGGCGGGAGCTGTCTCTGGGGCCAACGTCCTGACTTTC.

The V gene is TRBV7-3, the J gene TRBJ2-1; tentative D call: TRBD1 (5 bases). V lost 1 base to trimming and J lost 5 bases, with 6 bases between them. The germline V gene has CDR1 SGHTA and CDR2 FQGTGA. CDR3 length equals 13 residues. Here the CDR3 DNA reads TGTGCCAGCAGCTTAAACAGGAACAATGAGCAGTTCTTC. This sequence encodes CASSLNRNNEQFF.

This clone was picked up a small number of times. This sequence joins TRBV5-1 and TRBJ1-3; D call uncertain. Germline V gene sequence: CDR1 SGHRS, CDR2 YFSETQ. With 4 bases removed from V and 1 base from J, the gap between germline ends came to 12 bases. CDR3 length: 15 residues. CDR3 DNA sequence: TGCGCCAGCAGCGTAGAAGCCTTGTCTGGAAACACCATATATTTT. It codes for CASSVEALSGNTIYF.

This clone was counted only a few times. CDR3 sequence: CAISRTGYEQYF. The CDR3 DNA follows: TGTGCCATCAGCAGGACTGGTTACGAGCAGTACTTC. The J gene is TRBJ2-7, the V gene TRBV10-3; maybe TRBD2 (5 bases). This CDR3 has 12 amino acids. Germline V gene data show CDR1 as ENHRY and CDR2 as SYGVKD. Trimming pared 6 bases from V and 4 bases from J, leaving 10 bases between.

The chain is built from TRBV6-6 and TRBJ2-1; tentatively, D is TRBD1 or TRBD2 (5 bases each). Trimming left V 2 bases short and J 6 bases short, with 8 bases between. This CDR3 is 13 amino acids long. Germline-derived CDR1 and CDR2 are MNHNY and SVGAGI (reference sequence). CDR3 sequence reads: CASSYRDGNEQFF. The CDR3 bases are TGTGCCAGCAGTTACAGGGACGGCAATGAGCAGTTCTTC.

In the case of this clone: This CDR3 is also generated by other DNA sequences in the sample. This chain uses TRBV28 with TRBJ2-1; the D gene could be TRBD1 or TRBD2 (5 bases each). The length of the CDR3 is 13 residues. Germline CDR1 reads MDHEN; CDR2 reads SYDVKM. The germline V and J ends were trimmed by 6 bases and 8 bases, with 14 bases remaining between them. DNA of the CDR3: TGTGCCAGCAGCTCGGGGCAGGGTTATGAGCAGTTCTTC. It encodes CASSSGQGYEQFF.

In its sample, this clone was seen a few times. V and J are TRBV7-3 and TRBJ2-2; 14 bases are shared with TRBD2. J gave up 7 bases and V 4 bases, and 5 bases lay outside the gene matches. Germline CDR1 and CDR2: SGHTA and FQGTGA. This CDR3 is built from 16 residues. CDR3 sequence: CASSSGLAGVFGELFF. The CDR3 bases are TGTGCCAGCAGCTCGGGACTAGCGGGAGTCTTCGGGGAGCTGTTTTTT. Using reference TRBV7-3 and TRBJ2-2 for the parts outside the CDR3, the full variable domain is GAGVSQTPSNKVTEKGKYVELRCDPISGHTALYWYRQSLGQGPEFLIYFQGTGAADDSGLPNDRFFAVRPEGSVSTLKIQRTERGDSAVYLCASSSGLAGVFGELFFGEGSRLTVL.

The chain joins TRBV9 to TRBJ1-4, with TRBD1 identical over 11 bases. The CDR3 is 15 residues long. The germline gives CDR1 SGDLS, CDR2 YYNGEE. Losses at the gene ends were 5 bases for V and 8 bases for J; bases not matched to a gene: 8. The CDR3, as DNA: TGTGCCAGCAGTGTCCGGGGACAGGGGGGAGAAAAACTGTTTTTT. It yields the protein CASSVRGQGGEKLFF.

This clone turned up a few times. The genes are TRBV9 and TRBJ2-5; D gene uncertain. The ends were cut back, 0 bases at V and 2 bases at J, with 5 bases in the middle. The CDR3 has 13 residues. Germline CDR1 is SGDLS and CDR2 is YYNGEE. Here the CDR3 DNA reads TGTGCCAGCAGCGTAGCTCAACAAGAGACCCAGTACTTC. Residues: CASSVAQQETQYF.

This chain joins TRBV5-4 and TRBJ1-5; 8 bases map to TRBD1. J lost 6 bases, V lost 4 bases, and 6 bases had no gene match. Germline assignment: CDR1 SGHNT and CDR2 YYREEE (reference sequence). CDR3 length equals 14 residues. The CDR3 bases are TGTGCCAGCAGCAGCCGGACAGGGACTCAGCCCCAGCATTTT. Translating it yields CASSSRTGTQPQHF.

This clone was seen a handful of times. The chain links TRBV7-9 to TRBJ2-1, with 7 nucleotides matching TRBD2. The CDR3 totals 15 residues. The trim removed 4 bases at V and 10 bases at J, leaving 13 bases unmatched. Looked up from germline, CDR1 is SEHNR and CDR2 is FQNEAQ (reference sequence). The CDR3, as DNA: TGTGCCAGCAGCTCTAGCGGTTCTTGGGCCGGGGAGCAGTTCTTC. Translating it yields CASSSSGSWAGEQFF.

This clone was seen only a few times. This rearrangement joins TRBV4-2 to TRBJ1-5; perhaps TRBD1 as D (6 bases). The CDR3 is made up of 14 amino acids. Germline assignment: CDR1 LGHNA and CDR2 YNFKEQ. V was pared by 2 bases and J by 6 bases, with 11 bases between. This CDR3 reads CASSQLLGGQPQHF. Here the CDR3 DNA reads TGTGCCAGCAGCCAACTCCTAGGGGGTCAGCCCCAGCATTTT.

The table lists this clone with a few counts. The chain uses TRBV5-1 and TRBJ2-7, with D perhaps matching TRBD1 or TRBD2 (5 bases each). From germline, CDR1 is SGHRS and CDR2 YFSETQ. The CDR3 contains 12 residues. Trimming shortened V by 3 bases and J by 7 bases, and 11 bases separated the two germline ends. The CDR3 protein is CASSSDWGEQYF. CDR3 coding DNA: TGCGCCAGCAGCTCGGACTGGGGGGAGCAGTACTTC.

This clone appeared a few times. V usage is TRBV7-8 and J usage is TRBJ2-7; no clear D gene. The CDR3 runs to 16 residues. Germline assignment: CDR1 SGHVS and CDR2 FQNEAQ. V lost 1 base and J lost 2, with 15 bases in between. In nucleotides, the CDR3 is TGTGCCAGCAGCTTAGTCGCTCAGGCGGTAACCTACGAGCAGTACTTC. It yields the protein CASSLVAQAVTYEQYF.

The chain joins TRBV7-3 to TRBJ2-3; 7 nucleotides match TRBD1. The CDR3 runs 15 residues. Trimming took 6 bases from V and 2 from J; bases not matched to a gene: 8. Germline-derived CDR1 and CDR2 are SGHTA and FQGTGA. The CDR3 DNA reads TGTGCCAGCAGGCCCCGGGACAGAAACACAGATACGCAGTATTTT. Its protein product is CASRPRDRNTDTQYF.

About this clone: The same CDR3 can be traced to other DNA sequences in this sample. J is TRBJ1-1 and V is TRBV9, with a possible D match to TRBD1 (5 bases). Germline CDR1 is SGDLS and CDR2 is YYNGEE. The CDR3 spans 13 residues. V lost 0 bases, J lost 3 bases, and 6 bases lay in between. The CDR3 here is CASSVGGDTEAFF. CDR3 sequence (DNA): TGTGCCAGCAGCGTAGGAGGGGACACTGAAGCTTTCTTT.